This T cell receptor (beta chain) was observed in a study of graft-versus-host responses after intestinal transplantation (dated by TCRdb to the early 2020s). In the study overall: The transplants that recipients received were multivisceral, liver-intestinal, or isolated intestinal. Anti-thymocyte globulin induction was given to all recipients, followed by maintenance tacrolimus and steroids for about 3 years. Graft-versus-host and host-versus-graft alloreactive T cell clones were tracked in the graft, circulation and bone marrow after intestinal transplantation using bulk TCR-beta CDR3 sequencing. To identify alloreactive clones, pre-transplant mixed lymphocyte reaction products were sequenced and then compared with unstimulated pre-transplant donor and recipient T cells. The cohort enrolled about two dozen intestinal transplant recipients, one of whom was a retransplant, and a few patients without pretransplant specimens were excluded. Donor T cell macrochimerism was defined as a peak of at least 4% donor T cells among recipient peripheral blood mononuclear cells. Samples from a few later patients were sequenced in-house on an Illumina MiSeq with MiXCR processing rather than by the commercial service. On the study overall, not on this receptor specifically: Conclusions were limited by the relatively low number and heterogeneity of intestinal transplant patients. Patients with donor T cell macrochimerism had high GvH to HvG T cell clonal ratios in their allografts. GvH clones turned up in recipient bone marrow, with some appearing earlier in ileal mucosa or blood, a pattern consistent with an intestinal mucosal origin. Early after transplant, peak levels of circulating GvH clones were associated with declines in HvG clones.

Including the terminal cysteine and phenylalanine, the CDR3 comprises 15 residues. Kept here is only the CDR3 DNA, which spans 45 bases and is read in frame from base 1. Cut back by 5 bases and 3 bases, the V and J ends lie 16 bases apart. CDR1 and CDR2 are read off the germline V gene (reference sequence) as LNHNV and YYDKDF. Sample time point, as interpreted from the label and publication: cells obtained before transplantation from donor or recipient. CD3+CD4+ and CD3+CD8+ populations were FACS-sorted from unstimulated pre-transplant donor and recipient cells taken from spleen or lymph nodes. Comment on this clone: It lacks a known antigen. No clone much larger than this one lies a single base away; base qualities are absent.

The library relied on the immunoSEQ multiplex PCR assay. For most patients, genomic DNA was isolated with the Qiagen DNeasy Blood and Tissue Kit and shipped frozen to Adaptive Biotechnologies for TCR sequencing. For most patients, genomic DNA was subjected to high-throughput TCR-beta CDR3 sequencing by Adaptive Biotechnologies. On the authors' methods: TCR sequencing data for around 19 patients were retrieved from Adaptive's ImmunoSEQ software; a few other patients were processed with MiXCR and VDJtools. CD4 versus CD8 sorting errors were corrected by removing sequences found in both subsets at a frequency ratio below 5:1. CDR3 nucleotide sequences shared between donor and recipient were removed because their origin could not be assigned. Alloreactive clones required at least 2-fold expansion over unstimulated cells and minimum CFSE-low frequency of 0.002% (template counts) or 0.001% (read counts). A clone was considered mappable if detected in the sequenced pre-transplant spleen, lymph node, or MLR CFSE-low populations of the donor or recipient. The cumulative frequency of alloreactive clones was calculated as a percentage of all sequences, weighted by copy number. In its TCRdb copy, this immuneACCESS table keeps in-frame sequences only and misses some clones. Where compared with another copy, unresolved V genes explain less than half of these, and the others have no known cause. V and J calls and clone size are as listed in that table; D and trimming were resolved from the DNA. In this sample the table shows 60,000 to 90,000 clones, about 90% of which occur a single time. Clones ranked in the top ten supply about 1.3% of the sample.

The material was unstimulated CD8+ T cells sorted from spleen or lymph node cells, obtained before intestinal transplant. The sequence came from a human donor who received an intestinal transplant. The rearranged chain carries TRBV15 and TRBJ1-2, with TRBD1 as a weak D call on 6 bases. The CDR3 region reads CATSSPGEGDYGYTF. Here is the DNA: TGTGCCACCAGCTCCCCAGGGGAGGGGGACTATGGCTACACCTTC.